The T cell receptor beta chain under discussion was sequenced for a study of T cell repertoires in cytomegalovirus infection. Study-level information: It was recently identified HLA-C-restricted and well-studied HLA-B-restricted CMV epitopes that the study used. Evidence of both CMV infection and a matching HLA type came from public TCR beta signatures.

CDR1 and CDR2 from the germline V gene are MNHEY and SMNVEV (reference sequence). CDR3 length: 18 residues. Trimming removed 0 bases from V and 0 bases from J, with 17 bases in between. Study-wide results and limits: There were carriers of CMV plus the relevant HLA, and cumulative public TCR beta family frequency identified them. In two of eight donors, the top clonotype was HLA-C-restricted CMV-specific.

This clonotype was detected a few times. What it binds is unknown. A single record per CDR3 protein comes from TCRdb applying MiXCR to the reads. This table holds approximately 350,000 distinct CDR3 sequences, roughly 36% found once. The source was cultured PBMCs, collected from culture after CMV antigen stimulation. This TCR was recovered from a human donor in good health (CMV status not recorded). Some clones in this sample may be carry-over from other donors' samples. V and J are TRBV27 and TRBJ1-1; possibly TRBD1 for D (6 bases). The CDR3 loop is CASSLSKTRWDMNTEAFF. The CDR3 DNA reads as TGTGCCAGCAGTTTATCAAAGACAAGATGGGACATGAACACTGAAGCTTTCTTT.